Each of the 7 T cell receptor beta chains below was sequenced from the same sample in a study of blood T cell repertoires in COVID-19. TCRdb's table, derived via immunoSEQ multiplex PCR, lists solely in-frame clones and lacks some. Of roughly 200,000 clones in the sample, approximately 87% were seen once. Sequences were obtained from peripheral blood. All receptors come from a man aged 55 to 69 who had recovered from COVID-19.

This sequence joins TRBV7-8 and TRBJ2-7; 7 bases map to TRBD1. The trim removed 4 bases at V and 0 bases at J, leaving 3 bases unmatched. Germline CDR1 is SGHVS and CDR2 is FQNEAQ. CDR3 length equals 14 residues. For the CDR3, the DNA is TGTGCCAGCAGCTCCCGGGACAGCTCCTACGAGCAGTACTTC. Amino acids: CASSSRDSSYEQYF.

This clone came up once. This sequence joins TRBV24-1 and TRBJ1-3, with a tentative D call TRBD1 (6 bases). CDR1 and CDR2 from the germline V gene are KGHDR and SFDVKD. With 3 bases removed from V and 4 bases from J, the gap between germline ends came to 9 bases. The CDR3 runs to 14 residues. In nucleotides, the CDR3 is TGTGCCACCAGTGATGGGGGCAGGGGAAACACCATATATTTT. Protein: CATSDGGRGNTIYF.

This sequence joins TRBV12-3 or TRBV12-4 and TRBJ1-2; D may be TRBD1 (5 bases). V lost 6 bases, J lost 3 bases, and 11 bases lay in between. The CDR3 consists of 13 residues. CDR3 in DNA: TGTGCCAGCAGCCGACAGTCGGACTATGGCTACACCTTC. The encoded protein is CASSRQSDYGYTF.

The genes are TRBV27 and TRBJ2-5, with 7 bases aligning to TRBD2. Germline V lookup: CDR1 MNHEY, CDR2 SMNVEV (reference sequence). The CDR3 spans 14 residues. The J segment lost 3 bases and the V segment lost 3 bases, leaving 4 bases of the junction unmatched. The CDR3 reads CASSFRRGEETQYF. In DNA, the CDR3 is TGTGCCAGCAGTTTTCGTCGGGGGGAAGAGACCCAGTACTTC.

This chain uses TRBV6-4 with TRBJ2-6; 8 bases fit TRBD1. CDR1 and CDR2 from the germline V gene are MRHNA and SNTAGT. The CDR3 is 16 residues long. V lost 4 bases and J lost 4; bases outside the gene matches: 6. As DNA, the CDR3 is TGTGCCAGCAGTGCCACAGGGGGAAGCGGGGCCAACGTCCTGACTTTC. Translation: CASSATGGSGANVLTF.

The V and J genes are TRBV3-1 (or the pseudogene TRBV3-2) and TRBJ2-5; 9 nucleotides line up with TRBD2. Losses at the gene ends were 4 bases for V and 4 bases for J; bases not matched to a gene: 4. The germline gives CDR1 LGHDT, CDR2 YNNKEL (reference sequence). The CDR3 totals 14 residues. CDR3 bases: TGTGCCAGCAGCCTAGGGACTAGCTCAGAGACCCAGTACTTC. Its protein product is CASSLGTSSETQYF.

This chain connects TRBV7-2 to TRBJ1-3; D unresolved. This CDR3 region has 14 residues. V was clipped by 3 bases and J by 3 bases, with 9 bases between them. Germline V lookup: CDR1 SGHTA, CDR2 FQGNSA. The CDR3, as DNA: TGTGCCAGCAGCTTGGTACACCTTGGAAACACCATATATTTT. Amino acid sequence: CASSLVHLGNTIYF. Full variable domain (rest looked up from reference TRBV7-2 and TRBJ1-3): GAGVSQSPSNKVTEKGKDVELRCDPISGHTALYWYRQSLGQGLEFLIYFQGNSAPDKSGLPSDRFSAERTGGSVSTLTIQRTQQEDSAVYLCASSLVHLGNTIYFGEGSWLTVV.